This T cell receptor (beta chain) was sequenced during a study of cytomegalovirus exposure and HLA in healthy donors. It was with 60 Vbeta and 13 Jbeta primers that the PCR ran. The assay was immunoSEQ multiplex PCR, and TCRdb's table has in-frame clones only and misses some. Of roughly 90,000 clones listed, approximately 88% were seen once; the top ten hold 2.1%. From germline, CDR1 is GTSNPN and CDR2 SVGIG (reference sequence). The V end was cut by 5 bases, the J end by 10 bases, with 12 bases between. This CDR3 comprises 11 residues. The source of this sequence is a man between 18 and 35 years old in good health and CMV-seronegative. Sequencing input: PBMCs. The gene calls are TRBV30 and TRBJ2-1; D not certain. CDR3 in amino acids: CAWALPAEQFF. In nucleotides, the CDR3 is TGTGCCTGGGCCCTACCAGCGGAGCAGTTCTTC.